The 20 T cell receptor beta chains below were found in one sample sequenced in a study of T-cell memory formation after mild COVID-19. Via MiXCR, TCRdb re-called the 5' RACE reads, giving one row per CDR3 protein. The sample carries over 70,000 distinct CDR3 sequences, approximately 15% recorded once. The material sequenced was PBMCs or a T cell subset sorted from them (not recorded which). The receptors were sampled from a man in his late teens or twenties who had mild COVID-19 (a few samples of this study predate the infection). Cell type and time point are not known.

The sample holds a few counts of this clonotype. The chain uses TRBV11-2 and TRBJ1-1; D gene ambiguous. V was trimmed by 2 bases and J by 5 bases, leaving 6 bases between them. Per the germline V gene, CDR1 is SGHAT and CDR2 is FQNNGV. This CDR3 spans 12 amino acids. For the CDR3, the DNA is TGTGCCAGCAGCTTAAGTCGGACTGAAGCTTTCTTT. Translating gives CASSLSRTEAFF. The full variable domain, with the rest looked up from reference TRBV11-2 and TRBJ1-1, is EAGVAQSPRYKIIEKRQSVAFWCNPISGHATLYWYQQILGQGPKLLIQFQNNGVVDDSQLPKDRFSAERLKGVDSTLKIQPAKLEDSAVYLCASSLSRTEAFFGQGTRLTVV.

In its sample, this clonotype was seen a few times. J is TRBJ2-7 and V is TRBV12-3 or TRBV12-4, with D possibly called TRBD1 or TRBD2 (6 bases each). V was trimmed by 1 base and J by 6 bases, leaving 13 bases between them. This CDR3 spans 14 amino acids. The CDR3: CASSLGGGFGEQYF. Written as DNA, the CDR3 is TGTGCCAGCAGTTTAGGAGGGGGGTTTGGCGAGCAGTACTTC.

The chain links TRBV12-3 or TRBV12-4 to TRBJ1-1, with D perhaps matching TRBD1 (6 bases). This CDR3 is 13 amino acids long. V lost 7 bases, J lost 3 bases, and 12 bases lay in between. The CDR3 DNA follows: TGTGCCAGCAAGAAGGGGGAGTACACTGAAGCTTTCTTT. This translates into CASKKGEYTEAFF.

A few counts support this clonotype. The rearrangement links TRBV6-1 to TRBJ1-3; D call uncertain. V dropped 4 bases and J dropped 4 bases, with 11 bases sitting between them. The CDR3 has 14 residues. Per germline, CDR1 MNHNS and CDR2 SASEGT. CDR3 coding DNA: TGTGCCAGCAGTGGCCGGGAGTGGGGAAACACCATATATTTT. Its protein product is CASSGREWGNTIYF.

The genes are TRBV11-2 and TRBJ1-2; 7 bases match TRBD1. Germline CDR1 is SGHAT and CDR2 is FQNNGV. Losses at the gene ends were 6 bases for V and 7 bases for J; bases not matched to a gene: 8. The CDR3 totals 13 residues. The DNA for the CDR3 is TGTGCCAGCAGTCCAGGGGGGGTTTTTGGCTACACCTTC. Amino acid sequence: CASSPGGVFGYTF.

The rearrangement uses TRBV27 and TRBJ2-1, with D possibly matching TRBD2 (5 bases). CDR1 and CDR2 (germline): MNHEY, SMNVEV (reference sequence). The CDR3 is 15 residues long. The germline V and J ends were trimmed by 6 bases and 0 bases, with 12 bases remaining between them. The CDR3 region has the DNA TGTGCCAGCAGAGCGGACTCGTTCTCCTACAATGAGCAGTTCTTC. Protein sequence: CASRADSFSYNEQFF.

This clonotype was found a few times. V is TRBV9 and J is TRBJ1-1; no reliable D call. The CDR3 loop spans 12 amino acids. Germline lookup yields CDR1 SGDLS and CDR2 YYNGEE. V lost 3 bases to trimming and J lost 0 bases, with 3 bases between them. The CDR3 is CASSGVNTEAFF. As DNA, the CDR3 is TGTGCCAGCAGCGGAGTGAACACTGAAGCTTTCTTT.

The rearrangement links TRBV4-1 to TRBJ2-3; 11 positions agree with TRBD2. Germline V CDR1 and CDR2: MGHRA, YSYEKL. The CDR3 covers 18 residues. The V segment lost 0 bases and the J segment 3 bases; nucleotides outside the gene matches: 8. The CDR3 loop is CASSQDGLAGGLTDTQYF. The CDR3, as DNA: TGCGCCAGCAGCCAAGATGGGCTAGCGGGGGGATTAACAGATACGCAGTATTTT.

This clonotype occurred a few times. This sequence joins TRBV4-1 and TRBJ2-7; D remains unclear. V was clipped by 9 bases and J by 0 bases, with 6 bases between them. The CDR3 is 11 amino acids. Looked up from germline, CDR1 is MGHRA and CDR2 is YSYEKL. The CDR3 nucleotides read TGCGCCAGTTACACCTCCTACGAGCAGTACGTC. Amino acids: CASYTSYEQYV.

This chain connects TRBV4-3 to TRBJ2-2, with 8 positions matching TRBD1. Trimming at V came to 4 bases and at J to 4 bases, leaving 5 bases not matched to a gene. Germline assignment: CDR1 LGHNA and CDR2 YSLEER. The CDR3 totals 15 residues. The CDR3 region is CASSLRTGTTGELFF. As DNA, the CDR3 is TGCGCCAGCAGCCTCCGGACAGGGACCACCGGGGAGCTGTTTTTT.

The rearrangement joins TRBV28 to TRBJ1-5, with D unresolved. The CDR3 contains 14 residues. Germline-derived CDR1 and CDR2 are MDHEN and SYDVKM. Deletions cut 7 bases from V and 1 base from J, with 11 bases between. In DNA form, the CDR3 reads TGTGCCAGCACCCCCGTTTTAAGCAATCAGCCCCAGCATTTT. It specifies CASTPVLSNQPQHF.

A word on this clonotype: The germline gene is not matched at one end of the junction; a read error may be the cause. This sequence joins TRBV29-1 and TRBJ2-1; perhaps TRBD2 as D (6 bases). Germline V gene lookup returns CDR1 SQVTM and CDR2 ANQGSEA. The CDR3 sequence is 12 residues long. For the CDR3, the DNA is TGCAGCCTTGAAGGTGGGGGGTCTGAGCAGTTCTTC. Amino acid sequence: CSLEGGGSEQFF.

This clonotype was observed a handful of times. The chain has TRBV4-1 and TRBJ2-3; no clear D gene. The germline V gene encodes CDR1 MGHRA and CDR2 YSYEKL. V lost 2 bases and J lost 3, with 9 bases in between. This CDR3 is built from 14 residues. For the CDR3, the DNA is TGCGCCAGCAGCCAACAGCCTTTTACAGATACGCAGTATTTT. The encoded protein is CASSQQPFTDTQYF.

The genes are TRBV7-3 and TRBJ2-3, with D perhaps TRBD1 (7 bases). The CDR3 sequence is 13 residues long. V lost 3 bases to trimming and J lost 4 bases, with 8 bases between them. Germline CDR1 reads SGHTA; CDR2 reads FQGTGA. The CDR3 loop reads CASSFRGADTQYF. CDR3 coding DNA: TGTGCCAGCAGCTTCAGGGGGGCAGATACGCAGTATTTT.

The rearrangement uses TRBV12-3 or TRBV12-4 and TRBJ2-1; 13 bases are a match to TRBD2. Losses at the gene ends were 5 bases for V and 0 bases for J; bases not matched to a gene: 4. The CDR3 length is 17 residues. The CDR3 loop reads CASSPLAGGPSYNEQFF. The CDR3 DNA sequence: TGTGCCAGCAGTCCACTAGCGGGGGGGCCCTCCTACAATGAGCAGTTCTTC.

This clonotype was observed at least ten times. V usage is TRBV6-2 or TRBV6-3 and J usage is TRBJ2-2; D may be TRBD2 (6 bases). The V and J ends lost 8 bases and 4 bases respectively, with 14 bases between them. This CDR3 comprises 14 residues. Per germline, CDR1 MNHEY and CDR2 SVGEGT. CDR3 region: CASSGGVFTGELFF. In nucleotides, the CDR3 is TGTGCCAGCTCAGGAGGGGTCTTCACCGGGGAGCTGTTTTTT.

This clonotype has only a few counts. This chain uses TRBV9 with TRBJ2-3, with D possibly matching TRBD1 (6 bases). This CDR3 has 17 amino acids. Germline V gives CDR1 SGDLS, CDR2 YYNGEE. The V end was cut by 6 bases, the J end by 2 bases, with 22 bases between. CDR3 residues: CASTYDPHQGNTDTQYF. In DNA form, the CDR3 reads TGTGCCAGCACCTATGATCCACACCAGGGGAACACAGATACGCAGTATTTT. The full variable domain, rest sourced from reference TRBV9 and TRBJ2-3, is DSGVTQTPKHLITATGQRVTLRCSPRSGDLSVYWYQQSLDQGLQFLIQYYNGEERAKGNILERFSAQQFPDLHSELNLSSLELGDSALYFCASTYDPHQGNTDTQYFGPGTRLTVL.

In this sample, this clonotype turned up many times. This sequence joins TRBV7-6 and TRBJ2-1; 14 nucleotides align to TRBD2. This CDR3 contains 16 residues. The V and J ends lost 4 bases and 4 bases, in that order; junction bases with no gene match: 3. Germline lookup yields CDR1 SGHVS and CDR2 FNYEAQ. The chain's CDR3 is CASSSTSGGAYNEQFF. Here the CDR3 DNA reads TGTGCCAGCAGCTCGACTAGCGGGGGGGCTTACAATGAGCAGTTCTTC. Full variable domain (remainder filled in from reference TRBV7-6 and TRBJ2-1): GAGVSQSPRYKVTKRGQDVALRCDPISGHVSLYWYRQALGQGPEFLTYFNYEAQQDKSGLPNDRFSAERPEGSISTLTIQRTEQRDSAMYRCASSSTSGGAYNEQFFGPGTRLTVL.

This clonotype was picked up a small number of times. The J gene is TRBJ2-5, the V gene TRBV7-2; TRBD1 might be the D (6 bases). Trimming removed 5 bases from V and 0 bases from J, with 13 bases in between. This CDR3 has 15 amino acids. In germline, CDR1 is SGHTA, CDR2 FQGNSA. The CDR3 region has the DNA TGTGCCAGCAGCATCCCTGGGGGCCACCAAGAGACCCAGTACTTC. Protein product: CASSIPGGHQETQYF.

This clonotype showed up just a few times. The CDR3 reads CACHGDAYEQYF. CDR3 DNA: TGTGCCTGTCACGGGGATGCCTACGAGCAGTACTTC. The rearrangement joins TRBV30 to TRBJ2-7; D perhaps matches TRBD2 (5 bases). Looked up from germline, CDR1 is GTSNPN and CDR2 is SVGIG (reference sequence). This CDR3 has 12 amino acids. Trimming stripped 6 bases from V and 2 bases from J, with 11 bases between.